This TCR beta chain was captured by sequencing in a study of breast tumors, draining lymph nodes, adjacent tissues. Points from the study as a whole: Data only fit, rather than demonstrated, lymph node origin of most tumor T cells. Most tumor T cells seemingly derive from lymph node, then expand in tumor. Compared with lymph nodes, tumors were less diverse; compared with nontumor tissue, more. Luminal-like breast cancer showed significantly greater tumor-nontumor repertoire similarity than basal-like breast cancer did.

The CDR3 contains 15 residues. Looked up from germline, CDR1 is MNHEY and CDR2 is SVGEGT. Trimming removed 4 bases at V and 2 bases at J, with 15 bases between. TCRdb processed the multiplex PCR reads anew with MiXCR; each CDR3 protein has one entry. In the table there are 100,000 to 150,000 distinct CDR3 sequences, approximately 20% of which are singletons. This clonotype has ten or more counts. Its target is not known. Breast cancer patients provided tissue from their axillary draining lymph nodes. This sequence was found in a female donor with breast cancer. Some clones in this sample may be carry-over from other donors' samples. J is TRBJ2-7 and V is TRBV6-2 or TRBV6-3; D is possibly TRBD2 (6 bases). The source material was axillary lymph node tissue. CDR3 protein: CASSSTARDTYEQYF. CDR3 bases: TGTGCCAGCAGTTCCACTGCGCGGGATACCTACGAGCAGTACTTC.